This is a list of T cell receptor beta chains from one sample in a study of blood T cell repertoires in COVID-19. Assay used: immunoSEQ multiplex PCR; TCRdb lists only in-frame clones, some missing. Seen here are 250,000 to 350,000 clones, over 85% observed once, and the top ten hold roughly 2.8%. Sequenced input: PBMCs or T cells enriched from blood (not recorded which). The receptor source for this set is a woman in her 50s who had been exposed to COVID-19. The CDR3 runs from the conserved cysteine through the conserved F or W. The D gene is left open where the match is weak. Clone size appears in some rows only: once, few, many, or a class for an expanded clone.

NA	TRBV12-3/TRBV12-4	TRBJ2-7	NA	CASNQGRSYEQYF	TGTGCCAGCAATCAGGGGAGAAGTTACGAGCAGTACTTC
NA	TRBV28	TRBJ2-7	TRBD1	CASSSTGGLYF	TGTGCCAGCAGTTCGACAGGGGGGTTGTACTTC
NA	TRBV28	TRBJ1-4	TRBD1	CASSFSGQGEKLFF	TGTGCCAGCAGTTTTTCGGGACAGGGCGAAAAACTGTTTTTT
NA	TRBV7-9	TRBJ1-2	NA	CASSFGGKGPYTF	TGTGCCAGCAGCTTTGGGGGGAAGGGACCTTACACCTTC
NA	TRBV7-2	TRBJ1-1	TRBD1	CASSAGQGNTEAFF	TGTGCCAGCAGCGCCGGACAGGGGAACACTGAAGCTTTCTTT
NA	TRBV5-1	TRBJ1-1	NA	CASSPLTEATEAFF	TGCGCCAGCAGCCCATTGACGGAGGCTACCGAAGCTTTCTTT
NA	TRBV7-2	TRBJ2-2	NA	CASSVKGGAGELFF	TGTGCCAGCAGCGTAAAAGGGGGAGCCGGGGAGCTGTTTTTT
NA	TRBV7-2	TRBJ1-1	NA	CASSSDRRGSEAFF	TGTGCCAGCAGCTCAGACAGGCGTGGGAGTGAAGCTTTCTTT
NA	TRBV6-1	TRBJ2-7	NA	CASSEPSRRTIYEQYF	TGTGCCAGCAGTGAACCGTCACGCAGAACCATCTACGAGCAGTACTTC
NA	TRBV5-1	TRBJ2-7	NA	CASSSPGTIYEQYF	TGCGCCAGCAGCTCCCCCGGGACAATCTACGAGCAGTACTTC
few	TRBV15	TRBJ1-1	TRBD1	CATSGGQGRTEAFF	TGTGCCACCAGCGGGGGACAGGGAAGGACTGAAGCTTTCTTT
once	TRBV12-3/TRBV12-4	TRBJ1-2	NA	CASRSNLGYGYTF	TGTGCCAGCAGGAGCAACCTCGGCTATGGCTACACCTTC
NA	TRBV5-6	TRBJ1-1	NA	CASTRVLNTEAFF	TGTGCCAGCACCCGGGTCCTGAACACTGAAGCTTTCTTT
NA	TRBV6-5	TRBJ1-2	NA	CASSWEGTGKYGYTF	TGTGCCAGCAGTTGGGAGGGGACGGGAAAATATGGCTACACCTTC
NA	TRBV5-1	TRBJ1-6	TRBD1	CASSGGDRDNSPLHF	TGCGCCAGCAGCGGGGGGGACAGGGACAATTCACCCCTCCACTTT
NA	TRBV28	TRBJ2-1	NA	CASRRTGLSDEQFF	TGTGCCAGCAGACGCACGGGACTCAGCGATGAGCAGTTCTTC
NA	TRBV5-1	TRBJ2-2	NA	CASSLDRETGELFF	TGCGCCAGCAGCTTGGACAGAGAAACCGGGGAGCTGTTTTTT
NA	TRBV5-6	TRBJ2-6	TRBD1	CASSPRGPLSGANVLTF	TGTGCCAGCAGCCCCAGGGGGCCGCTGTCCGGGGCCAACGTCCTGACTTTC
NA	TRBV25-1	TRBJ1-2	NA	CASSEFGTYGYTF	TGTGCCAGCAGTGAATTCGGTACCTATGGCTACACCTTC
NA	TRBV24-1	TRBJ1-5	NA	CATSVGNQPQHF	TGTGCCACCAGTGTCGGCAATCAGCCCCAGCATTTT
NA	TRBV5-1	TRBJ2-7	NA	CASSTDRTYEQYF	TGCGCCAGCAGCACCGACAGGACCTACGAGCAGTACTTC
NA	TRBV27	TRBJ1-2	NA	CASSLNTNYGYTF	TGTGCCAGCAGTTTAAATACTAACTATGGCTACACCTTC
NA	TRBV14	TRBJ1-1	NA	CASSHRGSMNTEAFF	TGTGCCAGCAGCCACCGGGGGAGTATGAACACTGAAGCTTTCTTT
NA	TRBV6-5	TRBJ1-3	NA	CASSSPLLRENTIYF	TGTGCCAGCAGTAGCCCTCTTCTACGAGAAAACACCATATATTTT
once	TRBV5-5	TRBJ2-3	NA	CASSRGGSTTDTQYF	TGTGCCAGCAGCCGTGGCGGCTCCACCACAGATACGCAGTATTTT
NA	TRBV3-1/TRBV3-2	TRBJ1-3	TRBD1	CASSLGQDGLLNTIYF	TGTGCCAGCAGCCTCGGACAGGATGGATTATTGAACACCATATATTTT
NA	TRBV5-1	TRBJ2-1	NA	CASSLVVGGRGSEQFF	TGCGCCAGCAGCTTGGTGGTGGGGGGGCGCGGGTCTGAGCAGTTCTTC
NA	TRBV11-2	TRBJ2-2	NA	CASSPTWGLNTGELFF	TGTGCCAGCAGCCCTACCTGGGGACTGAACACCGGGGAGCTGTTTTTT
NA	TRBV7-2	TRBJ1-1	NA	CASSLAQQNTEAFF	TGTGCCAGCAGCTTAGCGCAACAAAACACTGAAGCTTTCTTT
NA	TRBV12-3/TRBV12-4	TRBJ1-2	NA	CASSSGYGYTF	TGTGCCAGCAGTTCCGGCTATGGCTACACCTTC
NA	TRBV5-1	TRBJ1-4	NA	CASSSGQPNEKLFF	TGCGCCAGCAGCAGCGGACAGCCGAATGAAAAACTGTTTTTT
NA	TRBV19	TRBJ1-5	TRBD1	CATTGGNQPQHF	TGTGCCACCACAGGGGGCAATCAGCCCCAGCATTTT
NA	TRBV27	TRBJ1-5	NA	CARRRPQHF	TGTGCGAGGAGGAGGCCCCAGCATTTT
NA	TRBV28	TRBJ2-7	NA	CASSLSGSHYEQYF	TGTGCCAGCAGTTTGTCCGGGTCCCACTACGAGCAGTACTTC
NA	TRBV11-1	TRBJ2-1	NA	CASSLSPSDDEQFF	TGTGCCAGCAGCTTAAGTCCTAGCGACGATGAGCAGTTCTTC
NA	TRBV19	TRBJ2-7	TRBD1	CASSMSTGSSYEQYF	TGTGCCAGTAGTATGTCGACAGGGAGCTCCTACGAGCAGTACTTC
once	TRBV19	TRBJ1-4	NA	CASSRGRNEKLFF	TGTGCCAGTAGTAGGGGGCGGAATGAAAAACTGTTTTTT
NA	TRBV6-5	TRBJ2-7	TRBD1	CASSPSTGGSSEQYF	TGTGCCAGCAGTCCCTCGACAGGGGGGTCAAGTGAGCAGTACTTC
NA	TRBV4-2	TRBJ2-3	TRBD2	CASSQSGGGTDTQYF	TGTGCCAGCAGCCAAAGCGGGGGGGGCACAGATACGCAGTATTTT
NA	TRBV18	TRBJ2-1	TRBD2	CASSPRSSGGAGEQFF	TGTGCCAGCTCACCGAGGTCTAGCGGGGGGGCCGGGGAGCAGTTCTTC
NA	TRBV7-9	TRBJ2-7	NA	CASSPQGFHEQYF	TGTGCCAGCAGCCCGCAGGGTTTCCACGAGCAGTACTTC
NA	TRBV3-1/TRBV3-2	TRBJ1-1	TRBD1	CASSHGTGRIGTEAFF	TGTGCCAGCAGCCATGGGACAGGGCGAATTGGCACTGAAGCTTTCTTT
NA	TRBV3-1/TRBV3-2	TRBJ1-6	TRBD1	CASSTGQAQNSPLHF	TGTGCCAGCAGTACAGGACAGGCCCAAAATTCACCCCTCCACTTT
NA	TRBV4-2	TRBJ2-1	NA	CASSPNQGNEQFF	TGTGCCAGCAGCCCGAACCAGGGAAATGAGCAGTTCTTC
NA	TRBV4-1	TRBJ2-4	NA	CASSQDWPGENIQYF	TGCGCCAGCAGCCAAGATTGGCCAGGGGAAAACATTCAGTACTTC
NA	TRBV5-6	TRBJ1-3	NA	CASSSDFTGNTIYF	TGTGCCAGCAGCTCAGACTTTACTGGAAACACCATATATTTT
NA	TRBV19	TRBJ1-2	NA	CASSIKQDYGYTF	TGTGCCAGTAGTATAAAGCAAGACTATGGCTACACCTTC
NA	TRBV29-1	TRBJ2-2	NA	CSARQADTGELFF	TGCAGCGCCAGACAGGCGGACACCGGGGAGCTGTTTTTT
NA	TRBV29-1	TRBJ2-7	NA	CSVKSRALPYEQYF	TGCAGCGTTAAATCTCGCGCTTTACCCTACGAGCAGTACTTC
NA	TRBV6-1	TRBJ1-2	NA	CASSEGGLRYGYTF	TGTGCCAGCAGTGAGGGGGGGTTACGCTATGGCTACACCTTC
few	TRBV3-1/TRBV3-2	TRBJ2-1	TRBD2	CASSQDGRRGGSYNEQFF	TGTGCCAGCAGCCAAGACGGGAGACGGGGAGGGTCCTACAATGAGCAGTTCTTC
once	TRBV6-5	TRBJ2-7	NA	CASSYSAGPDEQYF	TGTGCCAGCAGTTACTCAGCAGGGCCGGACGAGCAGTACTTC
NA	TRBV7-2	TRBJ2-7	NA	CASSLAVGGPHEQYF	TGTGCCAGCAGCTTAGCCGTGGGGGGGCCCCACGAGCAGTACTTC
NA	TRBV19	TRBJ1-4	TRBD1	CASRMTGEPGNEKLFF	TGTGCCAGTAGGATGACAGGGGAACCCGGGAATGAAAAACTGTTTTTT
NA	TRBV21-1	TRBJ1-5	NA	CASSKVTGNQPQHF	TGTGCCAGCAGCAAAGTAACGGGCAATCAGCCCCAGCATTTT
NA	TRBV6-5	TRBJ2-7	NA	CASRVSSYEQYF	TGTGCCAGCAGGGTTAGCTCCTACGAGCAGTACTTC
NA	TRBV2	TRBJ2-2	TRBD2	CATGLAGDTGELFF	TGTGCCACTGGACTAGCGGGGGATACCGGGGAGCTGTTTTTT
NA	TRBV14	TRBJ1-3	NA	CASSQDPRGSSGNTIYF	TGTGCCAGCAGCCAAGACCCTAGGGGGAGCTCTGGAAACACCATATATTTT
few	TRBV19	TRBJ1-5	TRBD1	CASSGQGDQPQHF	TGTGCCAGTAGTGGACAGGGTGATCAGCCCCAGCATTTT